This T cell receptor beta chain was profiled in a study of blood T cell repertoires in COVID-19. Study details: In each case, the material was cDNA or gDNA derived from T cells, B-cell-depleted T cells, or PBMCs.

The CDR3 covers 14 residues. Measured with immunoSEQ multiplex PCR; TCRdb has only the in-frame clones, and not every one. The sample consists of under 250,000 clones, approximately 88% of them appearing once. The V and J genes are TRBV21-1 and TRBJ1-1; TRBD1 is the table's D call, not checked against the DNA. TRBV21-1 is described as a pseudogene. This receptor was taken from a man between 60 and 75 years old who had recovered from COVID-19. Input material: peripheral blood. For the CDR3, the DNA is TGTGCCAGCAGCCGCCGACATTCTAACACTGAAGCTTTCTTT. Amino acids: CASSRRHSNTEAFF.